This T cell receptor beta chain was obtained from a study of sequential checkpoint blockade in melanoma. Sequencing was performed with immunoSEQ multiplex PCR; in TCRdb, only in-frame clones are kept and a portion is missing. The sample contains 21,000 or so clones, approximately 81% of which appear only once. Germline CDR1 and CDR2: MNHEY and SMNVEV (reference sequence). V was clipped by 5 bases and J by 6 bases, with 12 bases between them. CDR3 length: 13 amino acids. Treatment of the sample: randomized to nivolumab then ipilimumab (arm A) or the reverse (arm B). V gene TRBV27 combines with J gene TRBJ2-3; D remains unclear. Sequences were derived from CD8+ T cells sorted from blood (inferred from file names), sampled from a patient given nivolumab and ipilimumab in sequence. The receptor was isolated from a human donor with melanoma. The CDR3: CASSPPTWDTQYF. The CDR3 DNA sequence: TGTGCCAGCAGTCCCCCGACATGGGATACGCAGTATTTT.